This TCR beta chain appears in the sequencing data of a study of cytomegalovirus exposure and HLA in healthy donors. PCR employed 60 Vbeta and 13 Jbeta primers. Produced via immunoSEQ multiplex PCR; TCRdb's table is partial and in-frame only. Of over 45,000 clones listed, around 78% are singletons. This clone was detected only a few times. The CDR3 spans 12 residues. The V and J ends lost 5 bases and 7 bases respectively, with 11 bases between them. Germline V gene data show CDR1 as ENHRY and CDR2 as SYGVKD. The TCR was taken from a female donor in good health and CMV-seronegative. The V call is TRBV10-3, the J call TRBJ1-2, with D unresolved. The sample comprised PBMCs. The CDR3 bases are TGTGCCATCAGTCCAGACACCGGTGGCTACACCTTC. Translating gives CAISPDTGGYTF.